This entry lists 5 T cell receptor beta chains sequenced from one sample in a study of cytomegalovirus exposure and HLA in healthy donors. Primers for the PCR totalled 60 Vbeta and 13 Jbeta. The repertoire was sequenced with immunoSEQ multiplex PCR; TCRdb's copy has only in-frame clones and lacks some. With about 200,000 clones in the sample, the ten largest clones hold roughly 0.74%. The sequencing input was PBMCs. The receptors derive from a boy between 10 and 17 years old in good health and CMV-seronegative.

A remark on this clone: Within the sample, other DNA sequences also encode this same CDR3. J is TRBJ1-4 and V is TRBV5-6, with 10 positions matching TRBD1. The CDR3 is 14 residues long. V lost 4 bases and J lost 5; bases outside the gene matches: 2. The germline V gene has CDR1 SGHDT and CDR2 YYEEEE. The CDR3 region is CASSPDRGNEKLFF. In DNA form, the CDR3 reads TGTGCCAGCAGCCCGGACAGGGGGAATGAAAAACTGTTTTTT.

Written as DNA, the CDR3 is TGTGCCAGCAGTTTCCGGCCCCCACAGGGAATTAGAGATTCACCCCTCCACTTT. This codes for CASSFRPPQGIRDSPLHF. V gene TRBV11-2 combines with J gene TRBJ1-6; possibly TRBD1 for D (6 bases). This CDR3 has 18 amino acids. The V end was cut by 6 bases, the J end by 8 bases, with 26 bases between. The germline V gene has CDR1 SGHAT and CDR2 FQNNGV.

The chain uses TRBV6-1 and TRBJ1-5, with 7 bases fitting TRBD1. Looked up from germline, CDR1 is MNHNS and CDR2 is SASEGT. The junction had 9 bases not matched to a gene; V was cut back by 11 bases and J by 5 bases. There are 13 residues in the CDR3. This CDR3 is CAGRGQDYQPQHF. CDR3 nucleotides: TGTGCCGGTCGCGGACAGGATTATCAGCCCCAGCATTTT.

The J gene is TRBJ2-3, the V gene TRBV5-1, with D unclear. Germline V lookup: CDR1 SGHRS, CDR2 YFSETQ. This CDR3 has 16 amino acids. V shed 5 bases and J shed 3 bases, with 19 bases lying between them. As DNA, the CDR3 is TGCGCCAGCAGTTATGCGACGGGTTCGCTAACAGATACGCAGTATTTT. Its protein is CASSYATGSLTDTQYF.

The chain links TRBV6-4 to TRBJ2-1; tentatively, D is TRBD2 (5 bases). The V gene lost 4 bases and the J gene lost 9 bases, with 19 bases spanning the gap. The germline V gene encodes CDR1 MRHNA and CDR2 SNTAGT. CDR3 size: 15 residues. CDR3 loop: CASSVAGNAAAEQFF. CDR3 in DNA: TGTGCCAGCAGTGTGGCGGGCAACGCTGCGGCTGAGCAGTTCTTC.